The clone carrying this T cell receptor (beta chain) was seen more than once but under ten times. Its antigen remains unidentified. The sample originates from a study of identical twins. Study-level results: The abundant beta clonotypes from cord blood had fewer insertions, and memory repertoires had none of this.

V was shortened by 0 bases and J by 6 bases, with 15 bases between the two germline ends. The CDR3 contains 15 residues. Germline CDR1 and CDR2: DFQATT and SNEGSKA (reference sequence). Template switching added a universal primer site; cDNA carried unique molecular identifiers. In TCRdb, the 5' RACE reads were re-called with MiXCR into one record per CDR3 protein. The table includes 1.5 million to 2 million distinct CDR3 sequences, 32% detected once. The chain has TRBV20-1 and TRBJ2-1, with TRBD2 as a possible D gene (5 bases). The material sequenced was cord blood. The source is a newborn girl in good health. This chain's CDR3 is CSARDARGGFNEQFF. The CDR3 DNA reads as TGCAGTGCTAGAGACGCCCGGGGTGGGTTCAATGAGCAGTTCTTC.